The 23 T cell receptor beta chains presented below share a single source sample, sequenced in a study of cytomegalovirus exposure and HLA in healthy donors. The primer mix had 60 Vbeta and 13 Jbeta primers. Produced via immunoSEQ multiplex PCR; TCRdb's table is partial and in-frame only. The data contain 210,000 or so clones, approximately 80% of them singletons. Sequenced sample: PBMCs. These receptors were taken from a man aged 35-49 years in good health and CMV-seronegative.

CDR3: CASEQGGDYEQYF. The CDR3 DNA reads TGTGCCAGTGAACAGGGTGGGGATTACGAGCAGTACTTC. V gene TRBV2 combines with J gene TRBJ2-7, with a possible D match to TRBD1 (6 bases). CDR1 is SNHLY, CDR2 FYNNEI, per germline. The CDR3 has 13 amino acids. The germline V and J ends were trimmed by 9 bases and 4 bases, with 16 bases remaining between them.

This clone was found once. V is TRBV28 and J is TRBJ2-2; 8 nucleotides align to TRBD1. The length of the CDR3 is 15 residues. Germline V gene sequence: CDR1 MDHEN, CDR2 SYDVKM. V trimming: 6 bases; J trimming: 7 bases; junction bases outside the gene matches: 10. The CDR3 loop is CASSVTGANVGELFF. In DNA form, the CDR3 reads TGTGCCAGCAGCGTGACAGGGGCGAATGTCGGGGAGCTGTTTTTT.

This clone was seen more than once but under ten times. CDR3 DNA sequence: TGTGCCAGCAGCCCGGGACAGGGTAGAAACGAGCAGTACTTC. Translating it yields CASSPGQGRNEQYF. The J gene is TRBJ2-7, the V gene TRBV7-3; 9 bases line up with TRBD1. V lost 5 bases and J lost 5; bases outside the gene matches: 7. The CDR3 covers 14 residues. Germline CDR1 is SGHTA and CDR2 is FQGTGA.

This clone was seen more than once but under ten times. The CDR3 DNA follows: TGCGCCAGCAGTCCAACCTCGACAGGGGGCGTTACTGGCTACACCTTC. Encoded protein: CASSPTSTGGVTGYTF. The chain links TRBV4-3 to TRBJ1-2; 10 nucleotides line up with TRBD1. Losses at the gene ends were 6 bases for V and 7 bases for J; bases not matched to a gene: 14. Germline V lookup: CDR1 LGHNA, CDR2 YSLEER. This CDR3 contains 16 residues.

The table lists this clone with a count of one. The chain links TRBV15 to TRBJ2-1, with TRBD2 matching over 12 bases. V trimming: 5 bases; J trimming: 6 bases; junction bases outside the gene matches: 5. CDR3 length: 15 amino acids. Germline values: CDR1 LNHNV, CDR2 YYDKDF (reference sequence). The CDR3 loop is CATSGGLAGINEQFF. The DNA of the CDR3 is TGTGCCACCAGCGGGGGACTAGCGGGTATCAATGAGCAGTTCTTC. The whole variable domain, filled in from reference TRBV15 and TRBJ2-1, reads DAMVIQNPRYQVTQFGKPVTLSCSQTLNHNVMYWYQQKSSQAPKLLFHYYDKDFNNEADTPDNFQSRRPNTSFCFLDIRSPGLGDTAMYLCATSGGLAGINEQFFGPGTRLTVL.

This clone has only a few counts. V is TRBV19 and J is TRBJ1-2, with D unresolved. Germline CDR1 LNHDA, CDR2 SQIVND (reference sequence). V was shortened by 2 bases and J by 0 bases, with 10 bases between the two germline ends. This CDR3 comprises 15 residues. In DNA, the CDR3 is TGTGCCAGTAGTATACTCACAGCAGCTAACTATGGCTACACCTTC. Amino acid sequence: CASSILTAANYGYTF.

The chain has TRBV7-3 and TRBJ2-3; 13 nucleotides align to TRBD2. The CDR3 is 17 amino acids. The germline gives CDR1 SGHTA, CDR2 FQGTGA. Losses at the gene ends were 2 bases for V and 0 bases for J; bases not matched to a gene: 2. For the CDR3, the DNA is TGTGCCAGCAGCTTACAGGGACTAGCGGGGAGCACAGATACGCAGTATTTT. Its protein is CASSLQGLAGSTDTQYF.

The V gene is TRBV14, the J gene TRBJ2-6; no clear D. The CDR3 runs 15 residues. The V gene lost 4 bases and the J gene lost 1 base, with 8 bases spanning the gap. The germline V gene has CDR1 SGHDN and CDR2 FVKESK. The CDR3 loop reads CASSRVGSGANVLTF. Written as DNA, the CDR3 is TGTGCCAGCAGCCGCGTCGGTTCTGGGGCCAACGTCCTGACTTTC.

The chain links TRBV6-5 to TRBJ2-1, with a possible D match to TRBD1 (5 bases). This CDR3 spans 13 amino acids. V was trimmed by 6 bases and J by 9 bases, leaving 15 bases between them. Germline loops: CDR1 MNHEY, CDR2 SVGAGI. DNA of the CDR3: TGTGCCAGCAGCACCCCCCGACAGACTGAGCAGTTCTTC. It codes for CASSTPRQTEQFF.

This sequence joins TRBV6-4 and TRBJ2-5; 7 bases map to TRBD2. The trim removed 3 bases at V and 5 bases at J, leaving 6 bases unmatched. Per germline, CDR1 MRHNA and CDR2 SNTAGT. The CDR3 consists of 14 residues. CDR3 sequence reads: CASSEVGGSETQYF. CDR3 nucleotide sequence: TGTGCCAGCAGTGAAGTCGGGGGGAGTGAGACCCAGTACTTC.

The chain uses TRBV13 and TRBJ1-4, with D possibly matching TRBD1 (6 bases). CDR1 is PRHDT, CDR2 FYEKMQ, per germline (reference sequence). V lost 1 base and J 4 bases, leaving 19 bases between the germline ends. The CDR3 is made up of 18 amino acids. The CDR3 bases are TGTGCCAGCAGCTTAGTTCTCCCCGAGGGGGGGGGTAATGAAAAACTGTTTTTT. Its translation is CASSLVLPEGGGNEKLFF.

The chain is built from TRBV11-3 and TRBJ2-7, with 7 bases lining up with TRBD1. Germline-derived CDR1 and CDR2 are SGHNT and YENEEA. The ends lost 2 bases at V and 2 bases at J; junction bases unmatched: 6. The CDR3 runs 15 residues. CDR3 sequence reads: CASSLKGAPPYEQYF. The DNA for the CDR3 is TGTGCCAGCAGCTTAAAGGGGGCCCCCCCCTACGAGCAGTACTTC.

This chain links TRBV7-2 with TRBJ1-5; TRBD1 aligns across 7 bases. The junction had 4 bases not matched to a gene; V was cut back by 5 bases and J by 0 bases. In germline, CDR1 is SGHTA, CDR2 FQGNSA. The CDR3 is 15 residues long. CDR3 in amino acids: CASSTQGVSNQPQHF. The CDR3 nucleotides read TGTGCCAGCAGCACCCAGGGGGTTAGCAATCAGCCCCAGCATTTT. Drawing the rest from reference TRBV7-2 and TRBJ1-5, the complete variable domain is GAGVSQSPSNKVTEKGKDVELRCDPISGHTALYWYRQSLGQGLEFLIYFQGNSAPDKSGLPSDRFSAERTGGSVSTLTIQRTQQEDSAVYLCASSTQGVSNQPQHFGDGTRLSIL.

The chain uses TRBV5-1 and TRBJ1-6; D might be TRBD1 (6 bases). The CDR3 loop spans 16 amino acids. Germline values: CDR1 SGHRS, CDR2 YFSETQ. V was trimmed by 4 bases and J by 7 bases, leaving 18 bases between them. The DNA for the CDR3 is TGCGCCAGCAGCCCTACAGAAGGGGGATGGAATTCACCCCTCCACTTT. Its protein product is CASSPTEGGWNSPLHF.

Remarks on this clone: This same CDR3 is encoded by further DNA sequences in the sample. The V call is TRBV7-8, the J call TRBJ2-2, with D possibly being TRBD1 (5 bases). Trimming took off 9 bases at V and 4 bases at J, with 12 bases between the two ends. This CDR3 is 13 amino acids long. Germline V lookup: CDR1 SGHVS, CDR2 FQNEAQ. The DNA for the CDR3 is TGTGCCAGTCAGCCAGGGATCACCGGGGAGCTGTTTTTT. This codes for CASQPGITGELFF.

The chain recombines TRBV4-1 with TRBJ1-2, with TRBD1 matching 11 bases. The CDR3 sequence is 18 residues long. In germline, CDR1 is MGHRA, CDR2 YSYEKL. V trimming: 4 bases; J trimming: 1 base; junction bases outside the gene matches: 11. The CDR3 here is CASSLQIPGQGVNYGYTF. The CDR3 DNA follows: TGCGCCAGCAGCCTTCAAATTCCGGGACAGGGGGTTAACTATGGCTACACCTTC.

The chain is built from TRBV6-6 and TRBJ2-3; the D is unclear. The V and J ends lost 4 bases and 2 bases respectively, with 13 bases between them. There are 15 residues in the CDR3. The germline V gene encodes CDR1 MNHNY and CDR2 SVGAGI (reference sequence). In DNA, the CDR3 is TGTGCCAGCAGTTCCCGGAGAGGTGACACAGATACGCAGTATTTT. It specifies CASSSRRGDTDTQYF.

The chain joins TRBV30 to TRBJ2-7; D unclear. This CDR3 region has 14 residues. CDR1 is GTSNPN, CDR2 SVGIG, per germline (reference sequence). V lost 2 bases and J 3 bases, leaving 14 bases between the germline ends. The CDR3 coding sequence is TGTGCCTGGAGTCTGACTCGGATTGACTACGAGCAGTACTTC. This gives the protein CAWSLTRIDYEQYF. Drawing the rest from reference TRBV30 and TRBJ2-7, the complete variable domain is SQTIHQWPATLVQPVGSPLSLECTVEGTSNPNLYWYRQAAGRGLQLLFYSVGIGQISSEVPQNLSASRPQDRQFILSSKKLLLSDSGFYLCAWSLTRIDYEQYFGPGTRLTVT.

The rearrangement links TRBV5-1 to TRBJ1-4; TRBD1 agrees at 9 bases. The ends lost 5 bases at V and 7 bases at J; junction bases unmatched: 9. Germline CDR1 reads SGHRS; CDR2 reads YFSETQ. The CDR3 is 15 residues long. Here the CDR3 reads CASRSRGQGGEKLFF. In DNA, the CDR3 is TGCGCCAGCAGATCTCGGGGACAGGGTGGTGAAAAACTGTTTTTT.

This clone has just a few counts. The rearrangement joins TRBV9 to TRBJ2-6, with D possibly matching TRBD1 (6 bases). The CDR3 runs to 16 residues. Germline CDR1 SGDLS, CDR2 YYNGEE. Trimming removed 0 bases at V and 7 bases at J, with 14 bases between. The CDR3 DNA sequence: TGTGCCAGCAGCGTAGCACAGGGCTATCGAGCCAACGTCCTGACTTTC. Translating it yields CASSVAQGYRANVLTF.

The chain combines TRBV18 with TRBJ1-5; perhaps TRBD1 as D (5 bases). The CDR3 runs 17 residues. The V and J ends lost 8 bases and 1 base respectively, with 21 bases between them. The germline V gene has CDR1 KGHSH and CDR2 LQKENI. The chain's CDR3 is CASTALNQGSSNQPQHF. Written as DNA, the CDR3 is TGTGCCAGCACCGCTCTAAACCAGGGCTCGAGCAATCAGCCCCAGCATTTT.

This clone showed up just a few times. The chain links TRBV15 to TRBJ2-5; D is unresolved. Germline loops: CDR1 LNHNV, CDR2 YYDKDF (reference sequence). This CDR3 is 14 amino acids long. The ends were cut back, 1 base at V and 4 bases at J, with 10 bases in the middle. The DNA of the CDR3 is TGTGCCACCAGCAGAGTAGAGAGAGGAGAGACCCAGTACTTC. Amino acids: CATSRVERGETQYF.

The chain is built from TRBV27 and TRBJ2-1, with D possibly matching TRBD1 (6 bases). V was pared by 5 bases and J by 9 bases, with 17 bases between. The CDR3 consists of 14 residues. Per the germline V gene, CDR1 is MNHEY and CDR2 is SMNVEV (reference sequence). CDR3 coding DNA: TGTGCCAGCAGTCGGTCAGGGGAGTCAAGTGAGCAGTTCTTC. Encoded protein: CASSRSGESSEQFF.